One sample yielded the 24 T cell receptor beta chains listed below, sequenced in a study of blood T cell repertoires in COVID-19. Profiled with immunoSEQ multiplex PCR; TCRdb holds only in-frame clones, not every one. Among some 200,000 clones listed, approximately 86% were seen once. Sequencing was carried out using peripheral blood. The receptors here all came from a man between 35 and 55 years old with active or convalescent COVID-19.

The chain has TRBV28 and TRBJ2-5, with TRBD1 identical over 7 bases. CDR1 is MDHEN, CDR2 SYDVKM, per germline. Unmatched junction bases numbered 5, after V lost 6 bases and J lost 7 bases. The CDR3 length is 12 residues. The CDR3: CASSPPGGTQYF. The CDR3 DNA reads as TGTGCCAGCAGCCCCCCAGGGGGGACCCAGTACTTC.

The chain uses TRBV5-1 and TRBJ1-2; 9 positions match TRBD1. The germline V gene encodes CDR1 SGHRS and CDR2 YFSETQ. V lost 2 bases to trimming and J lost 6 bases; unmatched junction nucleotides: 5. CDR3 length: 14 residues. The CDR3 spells CASSLSTGGDGYTF. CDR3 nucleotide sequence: TGCGCCAGCAGCTTAAGTACAGGGGGCGATGGCTACACCTTC.

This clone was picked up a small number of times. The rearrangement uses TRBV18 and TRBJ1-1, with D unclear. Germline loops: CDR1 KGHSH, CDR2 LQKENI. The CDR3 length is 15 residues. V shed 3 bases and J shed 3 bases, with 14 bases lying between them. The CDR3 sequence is CASSPNNPGDTEAFF. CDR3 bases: TGTGCCAGCTCACCTAATAACCCCGGGGACACTGAAGCTTTCTTT.

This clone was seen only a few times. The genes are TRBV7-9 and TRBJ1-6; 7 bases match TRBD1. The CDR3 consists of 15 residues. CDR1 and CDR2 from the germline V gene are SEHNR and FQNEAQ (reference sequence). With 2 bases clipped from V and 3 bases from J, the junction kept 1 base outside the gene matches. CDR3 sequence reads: CASSLSGGYNSPLHF. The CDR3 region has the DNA TGTGCCAGCAGCTTATCAGGGGGCTATAATTCACCCCTCCACTTT.

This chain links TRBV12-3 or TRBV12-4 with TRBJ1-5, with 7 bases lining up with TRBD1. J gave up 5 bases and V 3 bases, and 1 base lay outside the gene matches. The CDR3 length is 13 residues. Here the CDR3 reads CASSLQGDQPQHF. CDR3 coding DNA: TGTGCCAGCAGTTTGCAGGGGGATCAGCCCCAGCATTTT.

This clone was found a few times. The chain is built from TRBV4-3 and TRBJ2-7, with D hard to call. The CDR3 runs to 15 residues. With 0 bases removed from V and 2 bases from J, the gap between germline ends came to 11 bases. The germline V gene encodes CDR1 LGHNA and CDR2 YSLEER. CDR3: CASSQDGLGPYEQYF. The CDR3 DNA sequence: TGCGCCAGCAGCCAAGATGGGCTCGGTCCCTACGAGCAGTACTTC.

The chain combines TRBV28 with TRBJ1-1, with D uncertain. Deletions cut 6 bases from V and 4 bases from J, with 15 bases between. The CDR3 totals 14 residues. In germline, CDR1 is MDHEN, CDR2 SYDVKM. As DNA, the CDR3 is TGTGCCAGCAGAATAAGTTCCCTAGGCACTGAAGCTTTCTTT. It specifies CASRISSLGTEAFF.

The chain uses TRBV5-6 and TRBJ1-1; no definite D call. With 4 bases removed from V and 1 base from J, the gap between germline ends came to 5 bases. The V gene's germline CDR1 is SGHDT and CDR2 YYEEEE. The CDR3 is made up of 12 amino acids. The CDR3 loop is CASSRPNTEAFF. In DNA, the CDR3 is TGTGCCAGCAGCCGTCCGAACACTGAAGCTTTCTTT.

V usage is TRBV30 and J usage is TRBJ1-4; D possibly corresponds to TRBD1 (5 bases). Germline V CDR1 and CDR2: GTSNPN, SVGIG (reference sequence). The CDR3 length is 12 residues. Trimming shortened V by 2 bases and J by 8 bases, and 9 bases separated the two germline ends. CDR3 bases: TGTGCCTGGAGTCCACAGGCCGAAAAACTGTTTTTT. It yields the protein CAWSPQAEKLFF.

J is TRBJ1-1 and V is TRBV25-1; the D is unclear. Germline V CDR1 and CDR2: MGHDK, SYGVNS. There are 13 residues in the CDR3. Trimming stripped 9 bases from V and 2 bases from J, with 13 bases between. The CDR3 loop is CASMDFFNTEAFF. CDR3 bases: TGTGCCAGTATGGACTTTTTCAACACTGAAGCTTTCTTT. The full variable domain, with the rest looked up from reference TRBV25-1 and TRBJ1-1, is EADIYQTPRYLVIGTGKKITLECSQTMGHDKMYWYQQDPGMELHLIHYSYGVNSTEKGDLSSESTVSRIRTEHFPLTLESARPSHTSQYLCASMDFFNTEAFFGQGTRLTVV.

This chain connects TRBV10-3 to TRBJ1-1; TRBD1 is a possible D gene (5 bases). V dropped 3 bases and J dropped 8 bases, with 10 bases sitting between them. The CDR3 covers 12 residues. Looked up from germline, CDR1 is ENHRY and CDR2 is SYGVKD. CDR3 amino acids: CAISDGGAEAFF. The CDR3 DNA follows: TGTGCCATCAGTGATGGTGGGGCGGAAGCTTTCTTT.

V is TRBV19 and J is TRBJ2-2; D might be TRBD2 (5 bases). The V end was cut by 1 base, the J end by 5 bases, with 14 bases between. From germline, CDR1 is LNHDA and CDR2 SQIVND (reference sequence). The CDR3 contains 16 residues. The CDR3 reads CASSIVGYRGTGELFF. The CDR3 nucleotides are TGTGCCAGTAGTATAGTTGGCTACCGGGGAACCGGGGAGCTGTTTTTT.

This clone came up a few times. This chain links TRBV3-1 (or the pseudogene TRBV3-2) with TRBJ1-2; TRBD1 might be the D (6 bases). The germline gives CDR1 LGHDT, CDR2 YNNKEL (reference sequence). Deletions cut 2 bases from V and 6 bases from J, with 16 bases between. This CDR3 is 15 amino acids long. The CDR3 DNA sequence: TGTGCCAGCAGCCAATTGGAACCGGACAGTGATGGCTACACCTTC. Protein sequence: CASSQLEPDSDGYTF.

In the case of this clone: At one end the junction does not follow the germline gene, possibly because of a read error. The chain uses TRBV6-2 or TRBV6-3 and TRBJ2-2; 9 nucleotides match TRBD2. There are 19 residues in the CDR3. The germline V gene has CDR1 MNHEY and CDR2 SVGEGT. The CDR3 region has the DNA TGTGCCAGCAGTCACCCCCCGGGGCTAGCGGGGATTTCACACCGGGGAGCTGTTTTT. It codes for CASSHPPGLAGISHRGAVF.

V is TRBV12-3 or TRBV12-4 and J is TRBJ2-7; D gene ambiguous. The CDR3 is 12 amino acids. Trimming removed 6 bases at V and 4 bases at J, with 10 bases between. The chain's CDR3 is CASSWALYEQYF. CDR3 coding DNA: TGTGCCAGCAGCTGGGCTCTTTACGAGCAGTACTTC.

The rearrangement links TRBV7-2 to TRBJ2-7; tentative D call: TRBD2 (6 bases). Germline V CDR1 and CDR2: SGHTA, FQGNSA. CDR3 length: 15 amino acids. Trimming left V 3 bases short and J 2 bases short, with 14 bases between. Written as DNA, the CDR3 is TGTGCCAGCAGCTTCAGTCGCGGGAATACCTACGAGCAGTACTTC. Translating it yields CASSFSRGNTYEQYF.

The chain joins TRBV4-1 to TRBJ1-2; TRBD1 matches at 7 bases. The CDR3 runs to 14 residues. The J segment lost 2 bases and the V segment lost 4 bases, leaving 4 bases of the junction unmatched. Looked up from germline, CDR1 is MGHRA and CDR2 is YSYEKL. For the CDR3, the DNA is TGCGCCAGCAGCCCCCTGACAGGGAACTATGGCTACACCTTC. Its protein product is CASSPLTGNYGYTF.

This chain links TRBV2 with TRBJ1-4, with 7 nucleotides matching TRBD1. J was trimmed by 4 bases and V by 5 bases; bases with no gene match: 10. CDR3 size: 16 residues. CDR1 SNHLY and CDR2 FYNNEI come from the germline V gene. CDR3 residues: CASSSDRAQGNEKLFF. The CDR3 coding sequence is TGTGCCAGCAGTTCAGACAGGGCCCAGGGTAATGAAAAACTGTTTTTT.

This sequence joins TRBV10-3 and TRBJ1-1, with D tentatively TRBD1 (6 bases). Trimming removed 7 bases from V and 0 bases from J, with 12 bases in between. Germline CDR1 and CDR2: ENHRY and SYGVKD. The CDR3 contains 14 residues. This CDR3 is CAINPTGVNTEAFF. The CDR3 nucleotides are TGTGCCATCAATCCGACAGGAGTGAACACTGAAGCTTTCTTT.

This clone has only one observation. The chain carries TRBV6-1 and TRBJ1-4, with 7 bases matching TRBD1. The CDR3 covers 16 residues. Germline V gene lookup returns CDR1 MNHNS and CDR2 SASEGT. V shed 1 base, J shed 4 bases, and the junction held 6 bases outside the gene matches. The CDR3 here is CASSEVGTALNEKLFF. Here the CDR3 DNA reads TGTGCCAGCAGTGAAGTAGGGACAGCTCTTAATGAAAAACTGTTTTTT.

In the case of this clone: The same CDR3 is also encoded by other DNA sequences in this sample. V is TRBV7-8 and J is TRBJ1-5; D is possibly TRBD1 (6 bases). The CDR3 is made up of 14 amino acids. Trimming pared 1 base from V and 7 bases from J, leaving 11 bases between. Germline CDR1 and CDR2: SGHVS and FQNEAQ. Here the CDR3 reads CASSLGRGGQPQHF. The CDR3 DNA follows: TGTGCCAGCAGCTTAGGCAGGGGTGGGCAGCCCCAGCATTTT.

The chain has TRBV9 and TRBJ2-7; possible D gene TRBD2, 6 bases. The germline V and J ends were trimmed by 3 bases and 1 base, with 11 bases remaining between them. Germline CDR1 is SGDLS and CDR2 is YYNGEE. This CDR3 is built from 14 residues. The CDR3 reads CASSGAGTSYEQYF. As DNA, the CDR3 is TGTGCCAGCAGCGGCGCCGGGACTTCCTACGAGCAGTACTTC. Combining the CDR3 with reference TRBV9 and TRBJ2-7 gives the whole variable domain DSGVTQTPKHLITATGQRVTLRCSPRSGDLSVYWYQQSLDQGLQFLIQYYNGEERAKGNILERFSAQQFPDLHSELNLSSLELGDSALYFCASSGAGTSYEQYFGPGTRLTVT.

The CDR3 here is CACEGEELFF. Here the CDR3 DNA reads TGTGCCTGTGAGGGGGAAGAACTGTTTTTT. This chain links TRBV30 with TRBJ1-4, with D possibly matching TRBD1 (6 bases). V was pared by 6 bases and J by 12 bases, with 11 bases between. This CDR3 has 10 residues. Germline V gives CDR1 GTSNPN, CDR2 SVGIG (reference sequence).

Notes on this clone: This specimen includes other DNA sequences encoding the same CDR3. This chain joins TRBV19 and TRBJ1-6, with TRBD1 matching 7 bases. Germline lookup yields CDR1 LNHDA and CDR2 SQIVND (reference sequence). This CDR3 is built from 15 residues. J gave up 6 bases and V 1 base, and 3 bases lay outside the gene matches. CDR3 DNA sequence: TGTGCCAGTAGTATAGCGGGACAGTCTAATTCACCCCTCCACTTT. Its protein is CASSIAGQSNSPLHF. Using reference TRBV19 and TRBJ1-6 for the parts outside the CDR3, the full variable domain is DGGITQSPKYLFRKEGQNVTLSCEQNLNHDAMYWYRQDPGQGLRLIYYSQIVNDFQKGDIAEGYSVSREKKESFPLTVTSAQKNPTAFYLCASSIAGQSNSPLHFGNGTRLTVT.